This TCR beta chain was recovered during a study of blood T cell repertoires in COVID-19. Profiled with immunoSEQ multiplex PCR; TCRdb holds only in-frame clones, not every one. The sample has 50,000 to 65,000 clones, approximately 86% seen once; the top ten hold roughly 3.9%. The CDR3 loop spans 13 amino acids. With 6 bases removed from V and 6 bases from J, the gap between germline ends came to 15 bases. Germline CDR1 MNHEY, CDR2 SVGEGT. The chain uses TRBV6-2 or TRBV6-3 and TRBJ2-7; D remains unclear. Specimen: peripheral blood. The clonotype originates from a man aged 45-60 years with active COVID-19. For the CDR3, the DNA is TGTGCCAGCAGCAGATGGGCCTCGGTCGAGCAGTACTTC. Protein product: CASSRWASVEQYF.